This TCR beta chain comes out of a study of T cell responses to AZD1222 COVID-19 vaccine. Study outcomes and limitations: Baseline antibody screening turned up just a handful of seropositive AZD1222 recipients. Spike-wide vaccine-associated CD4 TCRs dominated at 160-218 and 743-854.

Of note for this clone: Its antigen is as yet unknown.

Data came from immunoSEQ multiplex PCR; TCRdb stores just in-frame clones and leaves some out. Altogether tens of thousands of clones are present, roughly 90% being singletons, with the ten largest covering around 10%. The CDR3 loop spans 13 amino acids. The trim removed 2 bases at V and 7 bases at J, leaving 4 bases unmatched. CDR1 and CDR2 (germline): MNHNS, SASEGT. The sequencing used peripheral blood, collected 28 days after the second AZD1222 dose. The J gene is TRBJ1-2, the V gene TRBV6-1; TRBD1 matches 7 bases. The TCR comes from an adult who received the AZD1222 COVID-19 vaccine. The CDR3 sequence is CASSEYPGGGYTF. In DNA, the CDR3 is TGTGCCAGCAGTGAATACCCAGGGGGTGGCTACACCTTC.